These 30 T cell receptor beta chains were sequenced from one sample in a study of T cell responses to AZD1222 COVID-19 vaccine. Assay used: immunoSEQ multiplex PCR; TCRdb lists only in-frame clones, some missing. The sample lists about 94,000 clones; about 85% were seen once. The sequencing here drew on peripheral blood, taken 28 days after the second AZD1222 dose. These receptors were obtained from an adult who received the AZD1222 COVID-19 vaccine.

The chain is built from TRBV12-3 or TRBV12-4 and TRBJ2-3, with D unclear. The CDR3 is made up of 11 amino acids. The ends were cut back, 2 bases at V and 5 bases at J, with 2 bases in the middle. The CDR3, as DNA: TGTGCCAGCAGTTTATTAGATACGCAGTATTTT. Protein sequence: CASSLLDTQYF.

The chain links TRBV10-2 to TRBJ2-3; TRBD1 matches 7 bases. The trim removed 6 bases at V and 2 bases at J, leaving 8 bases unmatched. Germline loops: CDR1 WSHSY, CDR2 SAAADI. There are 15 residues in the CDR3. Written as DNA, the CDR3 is TGCGCCAGCAGACCAGAGGGACAGACCACAGATACGCAGTATTTT. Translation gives CASRPEGQTTDTQYF.

The CDR3 DNA follows: TGTGCCAGCAGCTCAGGGGGAGAGACCCAGTACTTC. It is translated as CASSSGGETQYF. The chain links TRBV3-1 (or the pseudogene TRBV3-2) to TRBJ2-5, with 7 bases identical to TRBD1. The CDR3 is made up of 12 amino acids. V trimming: 5 bases; J trimming: 4 bases; junction bases outside the gene matches: 1. Germline lookup yields CDR1 LGHDT and CDR2 YNNKEL (reference sequence).

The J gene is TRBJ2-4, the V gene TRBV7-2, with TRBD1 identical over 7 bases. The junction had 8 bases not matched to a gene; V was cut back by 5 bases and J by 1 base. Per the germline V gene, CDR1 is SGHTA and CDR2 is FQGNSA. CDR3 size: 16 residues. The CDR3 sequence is CASSPQQGSAKNIQYF. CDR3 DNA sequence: TGTGCCAGCAGCCCACAACAGGGGTCGGCCAAAAACATTCAGTACTTC.

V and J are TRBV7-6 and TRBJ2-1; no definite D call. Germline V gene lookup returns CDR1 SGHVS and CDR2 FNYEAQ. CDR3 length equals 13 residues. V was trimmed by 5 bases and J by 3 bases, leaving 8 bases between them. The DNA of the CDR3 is TGTGCCAGCAGCCCACAGCGCTACAATGAGCAGTTCTTC. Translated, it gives CASSPQRYNEQFF. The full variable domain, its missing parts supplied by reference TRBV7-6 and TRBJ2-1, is GAGVSQSPRYKVTKRGQDVALRCDPISGHVSLYWYRQALGQGPEFLTYFNYEAQQDKSGLPNDRFSAERPEGSISTLTIQRTEQRDSAMYRCASSPQRYNEQFFGPGTRLTVL.

The CDR3 sequence: CASSFQTGIPYNEQFF. The CDR3 coding sequence is TGTGCCAGCAGCTTCCAAACAGGGATTCCCTACAATGAGCAGTTCTTC. The chain carries TRBV5-6 and TRBJ2-1; perhaps TRBD1 as D (6 bases). CDR1 is SGHDT and CDR2 is YYEEEE in the germline V gene. The length of the CDR3 is 16 residues. Trimming shortened V by 2 bases and J by 2 bases, and 14 bases separated the two germline ends.

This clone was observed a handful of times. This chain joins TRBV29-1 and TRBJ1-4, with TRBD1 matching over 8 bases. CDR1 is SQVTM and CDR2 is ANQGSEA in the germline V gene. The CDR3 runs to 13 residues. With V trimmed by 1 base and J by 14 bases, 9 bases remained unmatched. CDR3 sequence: CSVEGSGGPGLFF. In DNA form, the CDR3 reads TGCAGCGTTGAAGGGTCAGGGGGCCCAGGGCTGTTTTTT.

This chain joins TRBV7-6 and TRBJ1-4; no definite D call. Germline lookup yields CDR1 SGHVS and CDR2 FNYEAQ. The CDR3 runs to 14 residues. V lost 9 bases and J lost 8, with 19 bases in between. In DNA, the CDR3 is TGTGCCAGAATCCCGGGCTGTTGGAGGGAAAAACTGTTTTTT. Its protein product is CARIPGCWREKLFF.

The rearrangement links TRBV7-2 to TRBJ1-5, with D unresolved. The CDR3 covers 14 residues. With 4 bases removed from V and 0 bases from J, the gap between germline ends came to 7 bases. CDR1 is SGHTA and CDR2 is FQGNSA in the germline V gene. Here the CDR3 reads CASSSGSSNQPQHF. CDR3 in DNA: TGTGCCAGCAGCTCGGGGAGTAGCAATCAGCCCCAGCATTTT. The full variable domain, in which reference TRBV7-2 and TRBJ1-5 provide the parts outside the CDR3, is GAGVSQSPSNKVTEKGKDVELRCDPISGHTALYWYRQSLGQGLEFLIYFQGNSAPDKSGLPSDRFSAERTGGSVSTLTIQRTQQEDSAVYLCASSSGSSNQPQHFGDGTRLSIL.

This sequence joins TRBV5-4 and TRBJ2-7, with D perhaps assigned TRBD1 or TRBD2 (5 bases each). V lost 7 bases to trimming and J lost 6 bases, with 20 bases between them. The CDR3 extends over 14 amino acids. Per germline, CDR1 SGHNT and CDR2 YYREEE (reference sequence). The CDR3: CASREGQRWGEQYF. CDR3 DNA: TGTGCCAGCCGCGAGGGGCAGCGGTGGGGCGAGCAGTACTTC.

CDR3 DNA: TGTGCCAGCAGTTTACAGGGGAACACTGAAGCTTTCTTT. It encodes CASSLQGNTEAFF. This chain uses TRBV2 with TRBJ1-1, with D possibly TRBD1 on 6 matching bases. The CDR3 runs to 13 residues. V gave up 5 bases and J gave up 1 base, with 8 bases separating them. CDR1 is SNHLY and CDR2 is FYNNEI in the germline V gene.

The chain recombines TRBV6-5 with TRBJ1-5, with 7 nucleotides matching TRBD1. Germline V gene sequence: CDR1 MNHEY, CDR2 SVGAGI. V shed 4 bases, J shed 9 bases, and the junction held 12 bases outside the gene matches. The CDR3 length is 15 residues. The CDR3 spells CASSFGTGETGPQHF. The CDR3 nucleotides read TGTGCCAGCAGTTTCGGAACAGGGGAGACGGGGCCCCAGCATTTT.

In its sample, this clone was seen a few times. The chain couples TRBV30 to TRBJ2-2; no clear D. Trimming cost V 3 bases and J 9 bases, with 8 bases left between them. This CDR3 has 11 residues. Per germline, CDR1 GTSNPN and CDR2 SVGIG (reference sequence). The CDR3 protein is CAWSLSWELFF. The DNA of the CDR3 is TGTGCCTGGAGCTTATCTTGGGAGCTGTTTTTT.

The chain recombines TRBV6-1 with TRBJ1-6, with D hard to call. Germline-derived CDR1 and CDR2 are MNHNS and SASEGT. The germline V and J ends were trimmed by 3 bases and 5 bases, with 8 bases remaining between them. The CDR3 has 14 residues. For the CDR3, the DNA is TGTGCCAGCAGTGACCGGACTAATAATTCACCCCTCCACTTT. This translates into CASSDRTNNSPLHF.

The CDR3 region has the DNA TGTGCCTGGAGGGGAGGGGCAGATACGCAGTATTTT. Encoded protein: CAWRGGADTQYF. This sequence joins TRBV30 and TRBJ2-3; 7 nucleotides align to TRBD2. The V gene's germline CDR1 is GTSNPN and CDR2 SVGIG (reference sequence). The CDR3 runs to 12 residues. The J segment lost 4 bases and the V segment lost 3 bases, leaving 1 base of the junction unmatched.

The CDR3 region is CASSRPGLLHEQFF. The DNA of the CDR3 is TGTGCCAGCAGCCGCCCGGGACTCCTGCATGAGCAGTTCTTC. The genes are TRBV6-5 and TRBJ2-1; tentatively, D is TRBD2 (6 bases). V gave up 6 bases and J gave up 8 bases, with 17 bases separating them. Per germline, CDR1 MNHEY and CDR2 SVGAGI. The CDR3 covers 14 residues.

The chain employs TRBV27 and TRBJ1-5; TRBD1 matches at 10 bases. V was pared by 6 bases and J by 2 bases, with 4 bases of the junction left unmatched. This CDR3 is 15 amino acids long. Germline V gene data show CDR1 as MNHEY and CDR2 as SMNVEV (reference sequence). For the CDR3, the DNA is TGTGCCAGCAGCCAGGACAGGGGGGGCAATCAGCCCCAGCATTTT. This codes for CASSQDRGGNQPQHF.

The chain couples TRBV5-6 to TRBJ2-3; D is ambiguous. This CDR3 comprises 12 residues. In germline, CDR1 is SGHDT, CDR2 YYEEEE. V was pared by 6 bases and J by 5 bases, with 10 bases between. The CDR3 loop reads CASKGERDTQYF. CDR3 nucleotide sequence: TGTGCCAGCAAGGGCGAGCGAGATACGCAGTATTTT.

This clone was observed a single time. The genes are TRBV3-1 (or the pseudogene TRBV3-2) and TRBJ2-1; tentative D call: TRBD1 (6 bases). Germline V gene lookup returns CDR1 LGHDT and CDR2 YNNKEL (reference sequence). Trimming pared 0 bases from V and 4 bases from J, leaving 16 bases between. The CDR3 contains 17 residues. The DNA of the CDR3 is TGTGCCAGCAGCCAAGAAGGCCCTATTGGGACATACAATGAGCAGTTCTTC. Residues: CASSQEGPIGTYNEQFF.

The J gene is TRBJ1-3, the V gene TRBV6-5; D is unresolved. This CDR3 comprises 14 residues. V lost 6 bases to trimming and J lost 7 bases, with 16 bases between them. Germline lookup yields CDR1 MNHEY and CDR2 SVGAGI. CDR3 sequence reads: CASSLVGLGNTIYF. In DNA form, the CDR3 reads TGTGCCAGCAGCCTAGTGGGCCTCGGGAACACCATATATTTT.

The CDR3 spells CASSSREQEEQYF. The CDR3, as DNA: TGTGCCAGTAGTTCCCGGGAGCAAGAGGAGCAGTACTTC. The chain combines TRBV19 with TRBJ2-7, with D possibly being TRBD2 (6 bases). Germline lookup yields CDR1 LNHDA and CDR2 SQIVND (reference sequence). Trimming removed 5 bases from V and 7 bases from J, with 15 bases in between. The length of the CDR3 is 13 residues.

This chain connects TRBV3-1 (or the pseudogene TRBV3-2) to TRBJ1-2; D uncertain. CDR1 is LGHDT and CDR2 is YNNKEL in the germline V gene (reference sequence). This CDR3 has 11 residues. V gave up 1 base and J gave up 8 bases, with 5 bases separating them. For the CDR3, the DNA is TGTGCCAGCAGCCAAGTCGGGGGCTACACCTTC. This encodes CASSQVGGYTF.

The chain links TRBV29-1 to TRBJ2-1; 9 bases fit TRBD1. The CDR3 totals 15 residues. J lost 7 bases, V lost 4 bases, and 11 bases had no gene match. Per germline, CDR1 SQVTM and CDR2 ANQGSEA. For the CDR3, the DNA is TGCAGCGTTGGGACTCGGGACAGGGTAGGAAATGAGCAGTTCTTC. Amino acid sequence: CSVGTRDRVGNEQFF.

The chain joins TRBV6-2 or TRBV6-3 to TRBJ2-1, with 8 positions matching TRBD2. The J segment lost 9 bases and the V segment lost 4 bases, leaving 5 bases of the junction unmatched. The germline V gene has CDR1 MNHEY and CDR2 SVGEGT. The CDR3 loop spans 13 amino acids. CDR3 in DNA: TGTGCCAGCAGTTTGGGACTAGTGGGTGAGCAGTTCTTC. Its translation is CASSLGLVGEQFF.

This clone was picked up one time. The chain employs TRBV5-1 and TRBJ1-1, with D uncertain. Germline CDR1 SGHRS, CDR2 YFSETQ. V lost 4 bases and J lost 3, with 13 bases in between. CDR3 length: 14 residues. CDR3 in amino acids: CASSTIPGDTEAFF. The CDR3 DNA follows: TGCGCCAGCAGCACAATACCCGGGGACACTGAAGCTTTCTTT. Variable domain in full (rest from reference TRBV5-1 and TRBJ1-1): KAGVTQTPRYLIKTRGQQVTLSCSPISGHRSVSWYQQTPGQGLQFLFEYFSETQRNKGNFPGRFSGRQFSNSRSEMNVSTLELGDSALYLCASSTIPGDTEAFFGQGTRLTVV.

DNA for the CDR3: TGTGCCAGCAGCCGGGACAGGAACACTGAAGCTTTCTTT. This translates into CASSRDRNTEAFF. This chain connects TRBV7-3 to TRBJ1-1, with TRBD1 matching over 7 bases. The CDR3 is 13 amino acids. The V gene end was trimmed by 5 bases and the J gene end by 1 base; junction bases not matched to a gene: 1. Germline assignment: CDR1 SGHTA and CDR2 FQGTGA.

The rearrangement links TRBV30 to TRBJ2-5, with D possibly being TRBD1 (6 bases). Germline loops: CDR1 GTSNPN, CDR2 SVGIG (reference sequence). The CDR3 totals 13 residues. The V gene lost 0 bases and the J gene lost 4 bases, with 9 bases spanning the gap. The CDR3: CAWSVQGGETQYF. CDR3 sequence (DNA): TGTGCCTGGAGTGTACAAGGGGGAGAGACCCAGTACTTC.

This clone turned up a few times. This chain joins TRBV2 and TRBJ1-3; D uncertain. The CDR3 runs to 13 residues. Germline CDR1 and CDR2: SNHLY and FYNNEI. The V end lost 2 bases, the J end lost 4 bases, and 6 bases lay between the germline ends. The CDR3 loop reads CASSELEGNTIYF. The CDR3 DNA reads TGTGCCAGCAGTGAACTAGAGGGAAACACCATATATTTT.

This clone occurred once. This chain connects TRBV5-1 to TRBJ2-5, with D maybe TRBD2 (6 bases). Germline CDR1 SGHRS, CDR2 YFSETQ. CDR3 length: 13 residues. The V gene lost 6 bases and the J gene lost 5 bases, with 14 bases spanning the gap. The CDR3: CASTMGGRETQYF. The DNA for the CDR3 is TGCGCCAGCACCATGGGGGGACGGGAGACCCAGTACTTC.

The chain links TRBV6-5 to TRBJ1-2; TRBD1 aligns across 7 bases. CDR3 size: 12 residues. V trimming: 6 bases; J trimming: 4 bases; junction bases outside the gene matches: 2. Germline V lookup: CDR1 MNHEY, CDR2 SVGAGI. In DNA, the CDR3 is TGTGCCAGCAGAACAGGGGTCTATGGCTACACCTTC. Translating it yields CASRTGVYGYTF.